This T cell receptor (beta chain) is drawn from a study of vaccination and CD4 T cells after COVID-19. Treatment here: roughly 10-day PBMC culture with coronavirus spike peptide pools or control peptides (ViraFEST assay). Concerning this clonotype: The antigen is undetermined.

Sequenced with the Oncomine TCR Beta short-read assay was DNA taken from cultured CD4+ T cells. TCRdb redid the calling of the PCR reads with MiXCR, one entry per CDR3 protein. The sample has about 18,000 distinct CDR3 sequences; about 56% are singletons. After removal of 2 bases from V and 8 bases from J, the junction contained 8 bases not matched to a gene. CDR1 and CDR2 from the germline V gene are LNHNV and YYDKDF (reference sequence). The CDR3 has 15 residues. The rearrangement joins TRBV15 to TRBJ1-2, with 10 bases identical to TRBD1. This sequence originates from a human donor who had recovered from COVID-19. The sample in question was CD4+ T cells from blood, cultured in vitro, obtained before SARS-CoV-2 vaccination. CDR3 in DNA: TGTGCCACCAGCAGACCCGGGACAGGGGTAGGGGGCTACACCTTC. Translating it yields CATSRPGTGVGGYTF.